A single sample gave rise to the 6 T cell receptor beta chains below, sequenced in a study of blood T cell repertoires in COVID-19. Sequenced by immunoSEQ multiplex PCR; TCRdb stores in-frame clones only, minus some. This table has 50,000 to 70,000 clones, around 87% appearing once. Sequenced input: peripheral blood. These receptors were obtained from a man between 60 and 70 years old with active or convalescent COVID-19.

This sequence joins TRBV3-1 (or the pseudogene TRBV3-2) and TRBJ2-3, with TRBD2 matching 9 bases. The CDR3 sequence is 16 residues long. V lost 4 bases, J lost 3 bases, and 8 bases stayed unmatched. Germline V gives CDR1 LGHDT, CDR2 YNNKEL (reference sequence). CDR3 nucleotide sequence: TGTGCCAGCAGCCCCCGGACTAGCGTTGGGACAGATACGCAGTATTTT. This codes for CASSPRTSVGTDTQYF.

The gene calls are TRBV9 and TRBJ2-1, with 12 bases fitting TRBD2. The germline gives CDR1 SGDLS, CDR2 YYNGEE. With V trimmed by 0 bases and J by 8 bases, 3 bases remained unmatched. The CDR3 has 15 amino acids. The CDR3 here is CASSVASGRVYEQFF. The CDR3, as DNA: TGTGCCAGCAGCGTAGCTAGCGGGAGGGTATATGAGCAGTTCTTC.

J is TRBJ1-1 and V is TRBV20-1; D unclear. The CDR3 covers 16 residues. Per the germline V gene, CDR1 is DFQATT and CDR2 is SNEGSKA (reference sequence). V lost 3 bases and J 0 bases, leaving 17 bases between the germline ends. CDR3 residues: CSASAPGQMVNTEAFF. The CDR3 nucleotides are TGCAGTGCTAGTGCGCCGGGTCAGATGGTGAACACTGAAGCTTTCTTT.

The rearrangement links TRBV20-1 to TRBJ1-1; D perhaps matches TRBD1 (6 bases). The germline gives CDR1 DFQATT, CDR2 SNEGSKA (reference sequence). The CDR3 covers 11 residues. Trimming left V 5 bases short and J 6 bases short, with 10 bases between. The CDR3 nucleotides are TGCAGTGCTCGACGACAGGCTGAAGCTTTCTTT. Protein: CSARRQAEAFF.

The genes are TRBV5-1 and TRBJ2-7, with a tentative D call TRBD1 (7 bases). The CDR3 runs 13 residues. Germline loops: CDR1 SGHRS, CDR2 YFSETQ. V lost 0 bases and J lost 7, with 11 bases in between. CDR3 coding DNA: TGCGCCAGCAGCTTGGACAGGGGAGGAGAGCAGTACTTC. Protein product: CASSLDRGGEQYF.

The chain couples TRBV5-6 to TRBJ1-6; 8 bases map to TRBD1. Germline assignment: CDR1 SGHDT and CDR2 YYEEEE. The J segment lost 0 bases and the V segment lost 9 bases, leaving 2 bases of the junction unmatched. The CDR3 length is 14 residues. The CDR3 reads CATTGGSYNSPLHF. The CDR3 coding sequence is TGTGCCACCACAGGGGGCTCCTATAATTCACCCCTCCACTTT.